This TCR beta chain was captured by sequencing in a study of blood T cells in healthy people across ages. The sample holds a few counts of this clonotype. The germline CDR1 and CDR2 sequences are MDHEN and SYDVKM. This CDR3 spans 15 amino acids. Trimming left V 3 bases short and J 1 base short, with 12 bases between. Primed by a sample-barcoded 5' primer and a J-beta primer mix, a second PCR proceeded for 7 to 11 cycles. MiXCR, applied by TCRdb to the 5' RACE reads, yields one record per CDR3 protein. The repertoire includes fewer than 2,000,000 distinct CDR3 sequences, about 39% of them detected once, and more than 20% sits in the top ten.

The V gene is TRBV28, the J gene TRBJ2-5, with a tentative D call TRBD1 (5 bases). The sample was blood. The source is a human donor in good health. CDR3 residues: CASSLLGATQETQYF. The CDR3 DNA reads as TGTGCCAGCAGTTTGCTAGGGGCCACCCAAGAGACCCAGTACTTC.